This T cell receptor beta chain stems from a study of T cell responses to AZD1222 COVID-19 vaccine. Sequencing was performed with immunoSEQ multiplex PCR; in TCRdb, only in-frame clones are kept and a portion is missing. The repertoire holds 95,000 to 120,000 clones, with about nine tenths as singletons. V was pared by 5 bases and J by 4 bases, with 9 bases between. The CDR3 runs 13 residues. This chain joins TRBV12-3 or TRBV12-4 and TRBJ1-5; D gene uncertain. The clonotype originates from an adult in good health. The source was peripheral blood, collected on day 0 of MenACWY control vaccination. The CDR3 sequence is CASSIRGNQPQHF. Written as DNA, the CDR3 is TGTGCCAGCAGTATCCGGGGAAATCAGCCCCAGCATTTT.